This entry concerns a single TCR beta chain. The antigen is not known. The sample originates from a study of PD-1 blockade in classical Hodgkin lymphoma. Study results and caveats: Healthy donors reportedly exceeded newly diagnosed patients in baseline TCR diversity.

The junction had 10 bases not matched to a gene; V was cut back by 3 bases and J by 10 bases. Per germline, CDR1 MDHEN and CDR2 SYDVKM. The length of the CDR3 is 14 residues. The time point was: newly diagnosed, previously untreated cHL patient sample. By magnetic negative selection, CD8+ T cells were isolated from the thawed PBMCs. Acting as the comparison were PBMCs from newly diagnosed, untreated classical Hodgkin lymphoma. Profiled with immunoSEQ multiplex PCR; TCRdb holds only in-frame clones, not every one. The sample holds 4,000 to 4,500 clones, more than 75% seen once. The chain carries TRBV28 and TRBJ2-3; 7 bases map to TRBD1. The receptor was isolated from a human donor with classical Hodgkin lymphoma. What was sequenced was CD8+ T cells from blood. CDR3 protein: CASSLARQGRAQYF. As DNA, the CDR3 is TGTGCCAGCAGTTTGGCGCGACAGGGTAGGGCGCAGTATTTT.